A selection of T cell receptor beta chains follows, all from one sample in a study of T cell responses to AZD1222 COVID-19 vaccine. Measured with immunoSEQ multiplex PCR; TCRdb has only the in-frame clones, and not every one. The table records about 140,000 clones, 89% of them present only once. Sequences were derived from peripheral blood, sampled on day 0 of AZD1222 vaccination. The origin of the receptors is an adult in good health. Each CDR3 is given with its conserved first and last residue. Fields, in order: V gene, J gene, clone size, D gene, CDR3 DNA, CDR3 protein. The D gene is left open where the match is weak. For some rows the clone size is stated as once, few or many, or as a class when expanded; others skip it.

v_call: TRBV2; j_call: TRBJ2-3; clone_size: .; d_call: TRBD2; cdr3_nt: TGTGCCGGGAAAGGGACTAGCTCCACAGATACGCAGTATTTT; cdr3_aa: CAGKGTSSTDTQYF
v_call: TRBV23-1; j_call: TRBJ1-1; clone_size: .; d_call: .; cdr3_nt: TGCGCCAGCAGTCAAAGAATTGGGGAAGTTAACACTGAAGCTTTCTTT; cdr3_aa: CASSQRIGEVNTEAFF
v_call: TRBV30; j_call: TRBJ2-1; clone_size: .; d_call: .; cdr3_nt: TGTGCCTGGAGTCTAGACGGGCATTGGTTCTTC; cdr3_aa: CAWSLDGHWFF
v_call: TRBV11-2; j_call: TRBJ2-2; clone_size: .; d_call: TRBD1; cdr3_nt: TGTGCCAGCAGCTTAGAAGACCTTTTGACAGGGCCGAACACCGGGGAGCTGTTTTTT; cdr3_aa: CASSLEDLLTGPNTGELFF
v_call: TRBV30; j_call: TRBJ1-1; clone_size: .; d_call: .; cdr3_nt: TGTGCCTGGAGTGTGGGCCCTGAAGCTTTCTTT; cdr3_aa: CAWSVGPEAFF
v_call: TRBV30; j_call: TRBJ1-1; clone_size: .; d_call: .; cdr3_nt: TGTGCCTGGAGTCGGCAGGGATGGGAAGCTTTCTTT; cdr3_aa: CAWSRQGWEAFF
v_call: TRBV12-3/TRBV12-4; j_call: TRBJ2-7; clone_size: .; d_call: TRBD2; cdr3_nt: TGTGCCAGCAGTTTAGGGGGGGGCTACGAGCAGTACTTC; cdr3_aa: CASSLGGGYEQYF
v_call: TRBV5-6; j_call: TRBJ2-1; clone_size: once; d_call: TRBD1; cdr3_nt: TGTGCCAGCAGCTCCAAGGGCGGACAGGCCCTCTACAATGAGCAGTTCTTC; cdr3_aa: CASSSKGGQALYNEQFF
v_call: TRBV7-8; j_call: TRBJ1-5; clone_size: .; d_call: .; cdr3_nt: TGTGCCAGCAGCTTGAGTGGGCGCAATCAGCCCCAGCATTTT; cdr3_aa: CASSLSGRNQPQHF
v_call: TRBV28; j_call: TRBJ1-5; clone_size: .; d_call: .; cdr3_nt: TGTGCCAGCAGTGTAACAGGGCCCCAGTTTAATCAGCCCCAGCATTTT; cdr3_aa: CASSVTGPQFNQPQHF
v_call: TRBV18; j_call: TRBJ1-2; clone_size: .; d_call: .; cdr3_nt: TGTGCCAGCTCACCCACGAGAGCAGTATATGGCTACACCTTC; cdr3_aa: CASSPTRAVYGYTF
v_call: TRBV19; j_call: TRBJ1-2; clone_size: .; d_call: TRBD1; cdr3_nt: TGTGCCCGCAACAGGGGTTGGAGCTATGGCTACACCTTC; cdr3_aa: CARNRGWSYGYTF
v_call: TRBV30; j_call: TRBJ1-6; clone_size: .; d_call: .; cdr3_nt: TGTGCCTGGAGTGTAAGCGACTCCTTAATTTCACCCCTCCACTTT; cdr3_aa: CAWSVSDSLISPLHF
v_call: TRBV19; j_call: TRBJ1-1; clone_size: .; d_call: .; cdr3_nt: TGTGCCAGTAGGATGAGGTCCCGGGGTGAAGCTTTCTTT; cdr3_aa: CASRMRSRGEAFF
v_call: TRBV11-2; j_call: TRBJ1-6; clone_size: .; d_call: .; cdr3_nt: TGTGCCAGCAGCTGGCCGGACCAGGACGCCTATAATTCACCCCTCCACTTT; cdr3_aa: CASSWPDQDAYNSPLHF
v_call: TRBV27; j_call: TRBJ1-5; clone_size: .; d_call: .; cdr3_nt: TGTGCCAGCTCGAGGCTAGGTTATAGCAATCAGCCCCAGCATTTT; cdr3_aa: CASSRLGYSNQPQHF
v_call: TRBV27; j_call: TRBJ1-6; clone_size: once; d_call: .; cdr3_nt: TGTGCCAGCAGTTTATCGGCTATGGGGAGCTCCTATAATTCACCCCTCCACTTT; cdr3_aa: CASSLSAMGSSYNSPLHF
v_call: TRBV20-1; j_call: TRBJ2-2; clone_size: .; d_call: .; cdr3_nt: TGCAGTGCTAGTCCCCTCGGGACAAGGATTATTAACACCGGGGAGCTGTTTTTT; cdr3_aa: CSASPLGTRIINTGELFF
v_call: TRBV5-5; j_call: TRBJ1-3; clone_size: .; d_call: TRBD1; cdr3_nt: TGTGCCAGCAGCCGGACAGGGGTTGGAAACACCATATATTTT; cdr3_aa: CASSRTGVGNTIYF
v_call: TRBV18; j_call: TRBJ1-4; clone_size: .; d_call: .; cdr3_nt: TGTGCCAGCTCACCAGGACCGGACAGATCTAATGAAAAACTGTTTTTT; cdr3_aa: CASSPGPDRSNEKLFF
v_call: TRBV5-1; j_call: TRBJ1-4; clone_size: .; d_call: TRBD1; cdr3_nt: TGCGCCAGCAGGCAGCAGGGGGCGCCTAATGAAAAACTGTTTTTT; cdr3_aa: CASRQQGAPNEKLFF
v_call: TRBV7-9; j_call: TRBJ2-7; clone_size: .; d_call: .; cdr3_nt: TGTGCCAGCAGCTTCACTCTCAACGAGCAGTACTTC; cdr3_aa: CASSFTLNEQYF
v_call: TRBV11-2; j_call: TRBJ2-7; clone_size: .; d_call: TRBD2; cdr3_nt: TGTGCCAGCAGCACCCGAGCGACCTTAGCGGGTTTTCCCTACGAGCAGTACTTC; cdr3_aa: CASSTRATLAGFPYEQYF
v_call: TRBV3-1/TRBV3-2; j_call: TRBJ2-1; clone_size: .; d_call: .; cdr3_nt: TGTGCCAGCAGCCAAGACCCCAGCTCCTACAATGAGCAGTTCTTC; cdr3_aa: CASSQDPSSYNEQFF
v_call: TRBV19; j_call: TRBJ1-3; clone_size: .; d_call: .; cdr3_nt: TGTGCCAGTAGCAACCATCCCCCTGGAAACACCATATATTTT; cdr3_aa: CASSNHPPGNTIYF
v_call: TRBV19; j_call: TRBJ1-2; clone_size: .; d_call: .; cdr3_nt: TGTGCCAGTAGTATACCCTCAGGGCGTAACTATGGCTACACCTTC; cdr3_aa: CASSIPSGRNYGYTF
v_call: TRBV7-9; j_call: TRBJ1-1; clone_size: .; d_call: .; cdr3_nt: TGTGCCAGCAGCTTAGGGACCCTGAACACTGAAGCTTTCTTT; cdr3_aa: CASSLGTLNTEAFF
v_call: TRBV6-4; j_call: TRBJ2-1; clone_size: few; d_call: TRBD1; cdr3_nt: TGTGCCAGCAGTGACGGGACAGAGGATGAGCAGTTCTTC; cdr3_aa: CASSDGTEDEQFF